These 5 T cell receptor beta chains share one sample of origin, sequenced in a study of radiotherapy plus CTLA-4 blockade in lung cancer. Method: immunoSEQ multiplex PCR; TCRdb's copy keeps in-frame clones and lacks some. The sample contains 70,000 to 95,000 clones, about 85% of which appear only once. Sequences were derived from peripheral blood, sampled from a patient treated with radiotherapy plus ipilimumab. These receptors originate from a human donor with non-small cell lung cancer that progressed on radiotherapy plus ipilimumab.

The genes are TRBV2 and TRBJ2-7; unclear D gene. Between the trimmed V and J ends, which lost 7 bases and 5 bases, there was a span of 6 bases. CDR3 length: 10 residues. Germline V gene data show CDR1 as SNHLY and CDR2 as FYNNEI. The CDR3, as DNA: TGTGCCAGCAAAACCCACGAGCAGTACTTC. Translated: CASKTHEQYF. The complete variable domain, with remaining parts taken from reference TRBV2 and TRBJ2-7, reads EPEVTQTPSHQVTQMGQEVILRCVPISNHLYFYWYRQILGQKVEFLVSFYNNEISEKSEIFDDQFSVERPDGSNFTLKIRSTKLEDSAMYFCASKTHEQYFGPGTRLTVT.

The chain joins TRBV30 to TRBJ1-4, with D possibly being TRBD1 (5 bases). Germline CDR1 GTSNPN, CDR2 SVGIG (reference sequence). This CDR3 has 12 residues. With 3 bases removed from V and 8 bases from J, the gap between germline ends came to 10 bases. The CDR3 reads CAWRATGEKLFF. CDR3 nucleotide sequence: TGTGCCTGGAGGGCAACAGGAGAAAAACTGTTTTTT.

This clone was seen more than once but under ten times. CDR3 region: CASTPGTGPTDTQYF. The CDR3 nucleotides read TGTGCCAGCACCCCCGGGACTGGGCCCACAGATACGCAGTATTTT. The chain has TRBV7-9 and TRBJ2-3; maybe TRBD2 (6 bases). This CDR3 has 15 residues. Germline-derived CDR1 and CDR2 are SEHNR and FQNEAQ (reference sequence). Trimming shortened V by 7 bases and J by 2 bases, and 16 bases separated the two germline ends.

The chain recombines TRBV4-1 with TRBJ2-5, with D uncertain. Germline values: CDR1 MGHRA, CDR2 YSYEKL. The CDR3 contains 13 residues. V lost 4 bases, J lost 5 bases, and 11 bases lay in between. CDR3 amino acids: CASSRPAGETQYF. CDR3 in DNA: TGCGCCAGCAGCCGACCGGCCGGGGAGACCCAGTACTTC.

The J gene is TRBJ2-7, the V gene TRBV5-5; 9 nucleotides agree with TRBD2. Germline CDR1 reads SGHKS; CDR2 reads YYEKEE (reference sequence). The CDR3 extends over 14 amino acids. V lost 2 bases and J lost 2; bases outside the gene matches: 2. The CDR3 sequence: CASSLAGGTYEQYF. The DNA of the CDR3 is TGTGCCAGCAGCTTAGCGGGGGGCACCTACGAGCAGTACTTC.